The text below deals with one T cell receptor (beta chain). The antigen remains unidentified. This CDR3 is built from 13 residues. Germline lookup yields CDR1 MNHEY and CDR2 SVGAGI. The V end lost 1 base, the J end lost 2 bases, and 5 bases lay between the germline ends. This specimen comes from a study of T cell responses to AZD1222 COVID-19 vaccine. General study findings and limits: Per reports, nearly half of all spike-specific TCRs target regions that are unmutated in variants. There were mostly white British donors and more females than males, and clonal diversity was possibly underestimated.

Second-dose intervals of approximately 4 or approximately 12 weeks were pooled. The protocol was immunoSEQ multiplex PCR, while the TCRdb copy is restricted to in-frame clones and leaves out a portion. In the table there are some 94,000 clones, roughly nine tenths of which are singletons. The source was peripheral blood, collected 28 days after the second AZD1222 dose. The chain couples TRBV6-5 to TRBJ2-5; no definite D call. The sequence derives from an adult who received the AZD1222 COVID-19 vaccine. The CDR3 protein is CASSYLRQETQYF. CDR3 nucleotide sequence: TGTGCCAGCAGTTACTTGCGGCAAGAGACCCAGTACTTC.